These T cell receptor beta chains were read from a single sample in a study of shared clonotypes between healthy human individuals. Sequencing used immunoSEQ multiplex PCR; TCRdb keeps in-frame clones, though not all of them. The table includes over a million clones, approximately 78% detected once. Sequenced sample: memory CD4+ T cells from PBMCs. The receptors here all came from a man in his late teens or twenties in good health. Some clones in this sample may be carry-over from other donors' samples. Both conserved end residues are part of each CDR3. The order of the fields is J gene, V gene, clone size, D gene, CDR3 DNA, CDR3 protein. D genes are given only for firm matches. Expanded clones get a size class; other rows say once, few or many, or leave the size out.

J gene: TRBJ2-7; V gene: TRBV19; clone size: NA; D gene: NA; CDR3 DNA: TGTGCCAGTAGCCCCTCGGGGGCCCGGCCTCGGGAGCAGTACTTC; CDR3 protein: CASSPSGARPREQYF
J gene: TRBJ2-2; V gene: TRBV18; clone size: NA; D gene: NA; CDR3 DNA: TGTGCCAGCTCACCACCGCAGGGAAACACCGGGGAGCTGTTTTTT; CDR3 protein: CASSPPQGNTGELFF
J gene: TRBJ1-4; V gene: TRBV28; clone size: NA; D gene: TRBD1; CDR3 DNA: TGTGCCAGCAGCGAGGGACAGTCCCGTGAAAAACTGTTTTTT; CDR3 protein: CASSEGQSREKLFF
J gene: TRBJ2-1; V gene: TRBV9; clone size: once; D gene: NA; CDR3 DNA: TGTGCCAGCAGCTCCCACCTAGCTCGCAATGAGCAGTTCTTC; CDR3 protein: CASSSHLARNEQFF
J gene: TRBJ1-5; V gene: TRBV27; clone size: NA; D gene: NA; CDR3 DNA: TGTGCCACCGGAAGCAGGGTTAGCAATCAGCCCCAGCATTTT; CDR3 protein: CATGSRVSNQPQHF
J gene: TRBJ2-3; V gene: TRBV29-1; clone size: NA; D gene: NA; CDR3 DNA: TGCAGCGTTGCGGAGGGGGCCACAGATACGCAGTATTTT; CDR3 protein: CSVAEGATDTQYF
J gene: TRBJ1-1; V gene: TRBV18; clone size: NA; D gene: NA; CDR3 DNA: TGTGCCAGCTCACCGGAGGGGAGCACTGAAGCTTTCTTT; CDR3 protein: CASSPEGSTEAFF
J gene: TRBJ2-2; V gene: TRBV4-2; clone size: once; D gene: TRBD2; CDR3 DNA: TGTGCCAGCAGCCAAAAGTCGGGTTGGGCGGGAGCTTCTAGGGAGCTGTTTTTT; CDR3 protein: CASSQKSGWAGASRELFF
J gene: TRBJ1-2; V gene: TRBV19; clone size: few; D gene: TRBD1; CDR3 DNA: TGTGCCAGTAGGCGACAGGGCGCGGACTATGGCTACACCTTC; CDR3 protein: CASRRQGADYGYTF
J gene: TRBJ2-3; V gene: TRBV27; clone size: once; D gene: TRBD1; CDR3 DNA: TGTGCCAGCAGAACTCCGGGACAGGGGGTAGATACGCAGTATTTT; CDR3 protein: CASRTPGQGVDTQYF
J gene: TRBJ2-1; V gene: TRBV19; clone size: few; D gene: NA; CDR3 DNA: TGTGCCAGTAGTATTCAACAGTTGCCTAGCGCCCCCGTGGCGCAGTTCTTC; CDR3 protein: CASSIQQLPSAPVAQFF
J gene: TRBJ1-5; V gene: TRBV18; clone size: few; D gene: NA; CDR3 DNA: TGTGCCAGCTCCCCCTCAGGACCTAGCAATCAGCCCCAGCATTTT; CDR3 protein: CASSPSGPSNQPQHF
J gene: TRBJ2-5; V gene: TRBV9; clone size: NA; D gene: TRBD2; CDR3 DNA: TGTGCCAGCAGCTCCCGACTAGCGGGAGCCGGAGAGACCCAGTACTTC; CDR3 protein: CASSSRLAGAGETQYF
J gene: TRBJ2-7; V gene: TRBV6-1; clone size: NA; D gene: TRBD2; CDR3 DNA: TGTGCCAGCAGTGTCTTTAGGGAGGGTGTGCAGTACTTC; CDR3 protein: CASSVFREGVQYF
J gene: TRBJ1-1; V gene: TRBV19; clone size: NA; D gene: NA; CDR3 DNA: TGTGCCAGTAGTCCTCAGGGATCTCGTGGGGACACTGAAGCTTTCTTT; CDR3 protein: CASSPQGSRGDTEAFF
J gene: TRBJ2-5; V gene: TRBV5-1; clone size: once; D gene: TRBD1; CDR3 DNA: TGCGCCAGCAGCCCCGGACAGGGTGGGGAGACCCAGTACTTC; CDR3 protein: CASSPGQGGETQYF
J gene: TRBJ1-1; V gene: TRBV9; clone size: NA; D gene: TRBD1; CDR3 DNA: TGTGCCAGCAGCGTAGAGGCAGGGGGGATGAACACTGAAGCTTTCTTT; CDR3 protein: CASSVEAGGMNTEAFF
J gene: TRBJ1-5; V gene: TRBV20-1; clone size: NA; D gene: NA; CDR3 DNA: TGCAGTGCTAGTCTGGGCCAGCCCCAGCATTTT; CDR3 protein: CSASLGQPQHF